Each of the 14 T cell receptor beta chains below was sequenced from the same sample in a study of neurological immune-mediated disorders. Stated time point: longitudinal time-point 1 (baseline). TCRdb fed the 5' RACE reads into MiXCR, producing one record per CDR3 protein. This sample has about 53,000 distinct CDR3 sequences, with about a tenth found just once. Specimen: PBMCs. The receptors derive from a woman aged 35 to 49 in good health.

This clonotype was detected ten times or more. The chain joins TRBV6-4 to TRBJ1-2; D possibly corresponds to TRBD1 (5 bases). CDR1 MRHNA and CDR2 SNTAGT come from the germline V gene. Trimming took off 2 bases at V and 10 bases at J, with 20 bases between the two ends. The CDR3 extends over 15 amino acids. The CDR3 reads CASSDRITGWEVYTF. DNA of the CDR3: TGTGCCAGCAGTGACAGGATAACAGGTTGGGAAGTCTACACCTTC.

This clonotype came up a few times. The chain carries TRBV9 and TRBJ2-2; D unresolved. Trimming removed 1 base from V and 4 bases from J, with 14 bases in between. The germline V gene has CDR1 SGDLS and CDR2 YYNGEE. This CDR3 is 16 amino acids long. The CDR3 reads CASSVRSVTATGELFF. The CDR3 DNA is TGTGCCAGCAGCGTAAGGTCAGTCACAGCCACCGGGGAGCTGTTTTTT. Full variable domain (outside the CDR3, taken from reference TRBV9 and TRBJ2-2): DSGVTQTPKHLITATGQRVTLRCSPRSGDLSVYWYQQSLDQGLQFLIQYYNGEERAKGNILERFSAQQFPDLHSELNLSSLELGDSALYFCASSVRSVTATGELFFGEGSRLTVL.

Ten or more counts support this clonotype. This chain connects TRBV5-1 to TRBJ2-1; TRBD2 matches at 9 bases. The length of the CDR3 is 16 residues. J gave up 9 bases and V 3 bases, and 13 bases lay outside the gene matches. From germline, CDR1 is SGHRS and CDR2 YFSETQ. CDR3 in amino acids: CASSSTTSAGGGEQFF. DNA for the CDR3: TGCGCCAGCAGCTCCACTACTAGCGCGGGAGGGGGTGAGCAGTTCTTC.

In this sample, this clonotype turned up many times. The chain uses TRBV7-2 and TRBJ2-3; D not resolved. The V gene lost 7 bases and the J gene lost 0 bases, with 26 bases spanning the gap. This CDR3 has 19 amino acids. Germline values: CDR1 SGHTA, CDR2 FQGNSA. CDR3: CASTPDRLIPLWSTDTQYF. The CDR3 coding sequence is TGTGCCAGCACCCCCGATCGACTTATTCCCTTATGGAGCACAGATACGCAGTATTTT.

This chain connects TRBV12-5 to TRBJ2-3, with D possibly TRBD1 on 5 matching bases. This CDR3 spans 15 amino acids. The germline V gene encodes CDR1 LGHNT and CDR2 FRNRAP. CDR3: CASSSGPQTGDTQYF. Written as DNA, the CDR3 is TGTGCCAGTAGTTCCGGCCCCCAAACAGGCGATACGCAGTATTTT.

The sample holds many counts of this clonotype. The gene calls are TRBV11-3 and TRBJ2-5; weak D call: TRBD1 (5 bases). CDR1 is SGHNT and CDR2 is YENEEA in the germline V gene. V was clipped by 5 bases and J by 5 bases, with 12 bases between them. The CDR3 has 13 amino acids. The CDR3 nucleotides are TGTGCCAGCAGCAAGGCCAGGGCGGAGACCCAGTACTTC. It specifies CASSKARAETQYF.

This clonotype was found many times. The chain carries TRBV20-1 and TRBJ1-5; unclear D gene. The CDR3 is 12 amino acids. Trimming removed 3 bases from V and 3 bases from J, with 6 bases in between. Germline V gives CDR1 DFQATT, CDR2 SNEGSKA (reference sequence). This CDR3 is CSASNLNQPQHF. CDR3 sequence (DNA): TGCAGTGCTAGTAATCTCAATCAGCCCCAGCATTTT.

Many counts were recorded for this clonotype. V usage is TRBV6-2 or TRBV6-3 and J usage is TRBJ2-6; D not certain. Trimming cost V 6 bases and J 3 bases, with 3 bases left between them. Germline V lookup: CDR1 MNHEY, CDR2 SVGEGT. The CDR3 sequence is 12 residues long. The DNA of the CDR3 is TGTGCCAGCAGCCGTGGGGCCAACGTCCTGACTTTC. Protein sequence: CASSRGANVLTF.

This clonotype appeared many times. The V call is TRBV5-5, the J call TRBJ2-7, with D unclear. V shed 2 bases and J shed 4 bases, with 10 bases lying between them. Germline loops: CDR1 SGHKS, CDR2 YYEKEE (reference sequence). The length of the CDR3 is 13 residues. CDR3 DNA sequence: TGTGCCAGCAGCTTCCTCGTTTTATACGAGCAGTACTTC. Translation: CASSFLVLYEQYF.

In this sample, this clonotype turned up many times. In DNA form, the CDR3 reads TGTGCCACCAGCAGAGCAGGGGGACGGCAGACCCAGTACTTC. As protein: CATSRAGGRQTQYF. The V gene is TRBV15, the J gene TRBJ2-5, with TRBD1 matching over 7 bases. This CDR3 is built from 14 residues. The trim removed 1 base at V and 6 bases at J, leaving 5 bases unmatched. Germline V gives CDR1 LNHNV, CDR2 YYDKDF (reference sequence).

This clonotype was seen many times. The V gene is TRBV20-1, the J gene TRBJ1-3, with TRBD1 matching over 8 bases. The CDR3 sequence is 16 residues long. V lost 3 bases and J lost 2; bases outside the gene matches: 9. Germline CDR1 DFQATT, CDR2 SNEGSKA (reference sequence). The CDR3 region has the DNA TGCAGTGCTAGTGGGGACAGGCGAAGCCCTGGAAACACCATATATTTT. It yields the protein CSASGDRRSPGNTIYF.

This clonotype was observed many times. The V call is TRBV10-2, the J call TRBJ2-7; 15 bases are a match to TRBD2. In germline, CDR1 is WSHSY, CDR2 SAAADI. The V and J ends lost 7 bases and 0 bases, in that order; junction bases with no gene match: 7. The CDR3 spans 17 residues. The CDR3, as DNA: TGCGCCAGCACCGGGACTAGCGGGGGGCGGAACTCCTACGAGCAGTACTTC. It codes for CASTGTSGGRNSYEQYF.

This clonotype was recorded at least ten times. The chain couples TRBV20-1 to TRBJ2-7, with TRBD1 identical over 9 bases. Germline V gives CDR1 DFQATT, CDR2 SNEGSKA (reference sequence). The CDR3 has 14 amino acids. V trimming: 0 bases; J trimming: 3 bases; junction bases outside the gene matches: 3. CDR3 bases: TGCAGTGCTAGAGACCGGGACAGGGTCTACGAGCAGTACTTC. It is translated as CSARDRDRVYEQYF.

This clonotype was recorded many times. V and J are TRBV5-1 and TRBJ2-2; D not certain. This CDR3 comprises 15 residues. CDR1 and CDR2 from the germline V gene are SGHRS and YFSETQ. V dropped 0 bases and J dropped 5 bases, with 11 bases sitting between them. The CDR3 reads CASSLASAGTGELFF. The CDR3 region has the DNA TGCGCCAGCAGCTTGGCAAGCGCCGGAACCGGGGAGCTGTTTTTT.